This is a list of T cell receptor beta chains from one sample in a study of T cells after yellow fever vaccination. TCRdb fed the 5' RACE reads into MiXCR, producing one record per CDR3 protein. This sample yields 95,000 to 150,000 distinct CDR3 sequences, of which about 8.4% are seen a single time; roughly 43% belongs to the top ten. The sample consisted of CD8+ T cells sorted from PBMCs, taken on the day of the yellow fever booster vaccination. The receptors here all came from a man younger than 35 who received the YFV17D yellow fever vaccine. Both conserved end residues are part of each CDR3. The order of the fields is J gene, clone size, D gene, CDR3 length, V gene, CDR3 protein, CDR3 DNA. A D gene is named only where the DNA matches it firmly. The size field is filled for only some rows; it gives once, few, many or a size class.

TRBJ1-1,few,.,11,TRBV12-3/TRBV12-4,CATGDRAEAFF,TGTGCCACGGGGGATAGGGCTGAAGCTTTCTTT
TRBJ2-2,many,TRBD2,17,TRBV4-1,CASSPWGGGTNTGELFF,TGCGCCAGCAGCCCGTGGGGCGGGGGTACGAACACCGGGGAGCTGTTTTTT
TRBJ2-7,.,.,14,TRBV28,CASTLQGVSYEQYF,TGTGCCAGCACTTTACAGGGAGTCTCCTACGAGCAGTACTTC
TRBJ1-2,few,TRBD1,14,TRBV29-1,CSVEGRTGNYGYTF,TGCAGCGTTGAAGGGAGGACAGGGAACTATGGCTACACCTTC
TRBJ2-3,few,TRBD1,15,TRBV28,CASSNIQGNTDTQYF,TGTGCCAGCTCGAACATACAGGGGAACACAGATACGCAGTATTTT
TRBJ2-1,.,TRBD2,20,TRBV4-3,CASSQDSGLAGVSSYNEQFF,TGCGCCAGCAGCCAAGATTCCGGACTAGCGGGGGTTAGCTCCTACAATGAGCAGTTCTTC
TRBJ1-1,.,.,15,TRBV3-1,CASSQGTRTNTEAFF,TGTGCCAGCAGCCAAGGTACCAGAACGAACACTGAAGCTTTCTTT
TRBJ2-3,.,TRBD2,15,TRBV7-7,CASSLSATSGDTQYF,TGTGCCAGCAGCTTAAGTGCCACTAGCGGAGATACGCAGTATTTT
TRBJ2-2,many,.,15,TRBV12-3/TRBV12-4,CASSFSGFTTGELFF,TGTGCCAGCAGTTTTAGTGGCTTCACTACCGGGGAGCTGTTTTTT
TRBJ1-4,.,TRBD1,17,TRBV18,CASSPQNKDRGGEKLFF,TGTGCCAGCTCACCACAAAACAAGGACAGGGGCGGTGAAAAACTGTTTTTT
TRBJ1-3,few,TRBD1,15,TRBV15,CATSADRGTGNTIYF,TGTGCCACCAGCGCCGACAGGGGCACCGGAAACACCATATATTTT
TRBJ1-4,few,TRBD1,15,TRBV4-1,CASSLVQGPNEKLFF,TGCGCCAGCAGCCTCGTACAGGGGCCGAATGAAAAACTGTTTTTT
TRBJ1-2,few,TRBD1,14,TRBV13,CASSSGQGVNGYTF,TGTGCCAGCAGCTCGGGACAGGGGGTAAACGGCTACACCTTC
TRBJ1-1,few,.,14,TRBV6-5,CASSHWALPAEAFF,TGTGCCAGCAGCCACTGGGCCCTTCCGGCTGAAGCTTTCTTT
TRBJ2-1,many,TRBD2,14,TRBV20-1,CSASTGGLDYEQFF,TGCAGTGCTAGTACGGGGGGGCTTGACTATGAGCAGTTCTTC
TRBJ2-2,once,.,21,TRBV4-1,CASSQEVGKFGGSSRTGELFF,TGCGCCAGCAGCCAAGAAGTGGGGAAATTCGGGGGAAGTAGTAGAACCGGGGAGCTGTTTTTT
TRBJ1-1,few,.,10,TRBV19,CASSDVEAFF,TGTGCCAGTAGCGATGTGGAAGCTTTCTTT
TRBJ1-1,few,TRBD1,15,TRBV4-1,CASRIKPKTGGEAFF,TGCGCCAGCAGAATTAAGCCGAAAACAGGGGGTGAAGCTTTCTTT
TRBJ2-2,.,.,15,TRBV3-1,CASSQATLNTGELFF,TGTGCCAGCAGCCAAGCGACACTGAACACCGGGGAGCTGTTTTTT
TRBJ2-3,.,.,13,TRBV11-2,CASSQQGTDTQYF,TGTGCCAGCAGCCAACAGGGCACAGATACGCAGTATTTT
TRBJ2-7,few,.,13,TRBV5-6,CASNEGGAYEQYF,TGTGCCAGCAACGAGGGTGGAGCCTACGAGCAGTACTTC
TRBJ2-1,.,TRBD2,15,TRBV20-1,CSARDLAGGQNEQFF,TGCAGTGCTAGAGACCTAGCGGGGGGGCAAAATGAGCAGTTCTTC
TRBJ2-7,few,TRBD2,14,TRBV30,CAWGLAGGPYEQYF,TGTGCCTGGGGCCTAGCGGGGGGGCCCTACGAGCAGTACTTC
TRBJ1-6,few,.,13,TRBV12-3/TRBV12-4,CASSEEGNSPLHF,TGTGCCAGCTCGGAAGAGGGTAATTCACCCCTCCACTTT
TRBJ2-2,.,.,13,TRBV6-1,CASRATGSRELFF,TGTGCCAGCAGAGCCACAGGGAGTAGGGAGCTGTTTTTT
TRBJ2-2,few,.,15,TRBV7-9,CASSQRDKNTGELFF,TGTGCCAGCAGCCAACGGGACAAGAACACCGGGGAGCTGTTTTTT
TRBJ2-5,.,TRBD2,15,TRBV15,CAAGLAGGPKETQYF,TGTGCGGCAGGACTAGCGGGGGGGCCTAAAGAGACCCAGTACTTC
TRBJ2-5,.,.,11,TRBV29-1,CSALILQTQYF,TGCAGCGCACTAATACTTCAGACCCAGTACTTC
TRBJ1-2,.,TRBD1,14,TRBV24-1,CATSAEDRADGYTF,TGTGCCACCAGTGCTGAAGACAGGGCCGATGGCTACACCTTC
TRBJ2-5,few,.,13,TRBV15,CATKEGLQETQYF,TGTGCCACCAAAGAAGGGCTCCAAGAGACCCAGTACTTC
TRBJ1-1,few,TRBD1,16,TRBV11-1,CASSSGTGVSGTEAFF,TGTGCCAGCAGCTCCGGGACAGGGGTTTCTGGCACTGAAGCTTTCTTT
TRBJ1-6,few,TRBD1,16,TRBV9,CASSAGGTGGNSPLHF,TGTGCCAGCAGCGCCGGTGGGACAGGGGGTAATTCACCCCTCCACTTT
TRBJ1-2,few,.,14,TRBV6-5,CASTRQGLGYGYTF,TGTGCCAGCACCCGCCAGGGGTTGGGGTATGGCTACACCTTC
TRBJ2-7,.,.,15,TRBV27,CASSLAGASSYEQYF,TGTGCCAGCAGTTTAGCCGGGGCGAGCTCCTACGAGCAGTACTTC
TRBJ1-1,few,.,11,TRBV20-1,CSAREGTEAFF,TGCAGTGCTAGAGAGGGCACTGAAGCTTTCTTT
TRBJ2-4,.,.,14,TRBV4-3,CASSQGFDKNIQYF,TGCGCCAGCAGCCAAGGGTTTGACAAAAACATTCAGTACTTC